One and the same sample provided the 12 T cell receptor beta chains below, sequenced in a study of a mutant IDH1 vaccine in newly diagnosed glioma. Time point noted: week 11, during vaccination. The investigators gave 300 ug of mutant IDH1 20-mer peptide in each vaccine dose, together with topical imiquimod. Their cognate antigens are unknown. TCRdb's copy holds only in-frame clones and misses some; the assay was immunoSEQ multiplex PCR. The sample carries some 60,000 clones, under 85% recorded once. The material sequenced was PBMCs, taken from a glioma patient whose treatment included an IDH1 peptide vaccine. The receptors here all came from a man aged 25 to 45 with glioma.

The chain is built from TRBV7-2 and TRBJ2-3, with 11 bases matching TRBD1. This CDR3 has 15 amino acids. The V and J ends lost 5 bases and 4 bases, in that order; junction bases with no gene match: 5. The germline V gene encodes CDR1 SGHTA and CDR2 FQGNSA. CDR3 sequence reads: CASSRDRGRADTQYF. The CDR3 DNA reads TGTGCCAGCAGCCGGGACAGGGGGAGGGCAGATACGCAGTATTTT.

V gene TRBV7-9 combines with J gene TRBJ1-1; D is perhaps TRBD1 (5 bases). The V end was cut by 8 bases, the J end by 7 bases, with 17 bases between. CDR1 and CDR2 (germline): SEHNR, FQNEAQ (reference sequence). This CDR3 region has 13 residues. In DNA, the CDR3 is TGTGCCAGCTCCGGTAGCCCCGGGGGTGAAGCTTTCTTT. Its translation is CASSGSPGGEAFF.

This sequence joins TRBV30 and TRBJ1-1; unclear D gene. The CDR3 is 13 residues long. V lost 3 bases and J 4 bases, leaving 12 bases between the germline ends. In germline, CDR1 is GTSNPN, CDR2 SVGIG (reference sequence). CDR3 DNA sequence: TGTGCCTGGAGGCGGGGTATTACCACTGAAGCTTTCTTT. Encoded protein: CAWRRGITTEAFF.

V and J are TRBV4-1 and TRBJ2-2, with a weak D call TRBD2 (6 bases). V gave up 4 bases and J gave up 3 bases, with 9 bases separating them. CDR3 length: 14 amino acids. The germline gives CDR1 MGHRA, CDR2 YSYEKL. CDR3 protein: CASSLSGDTGELFF. Written as DNA, the CDR3 is TGCGCCAGCAGCCTATCGGGGGACACCGGGGAGCTGTTTTTT.

This chain uses TRBV7-2 with TRBJ1-1; weak D call: TRBD1 (6 bases). With 2 bases removed from V and 5 bases from J, the gap between germline ends came to 15 bases. The CDR3 length is 15 residues. From germline, CDR1 is SGHTA and CDR2 FQGNSA. CDR3 sequence: CASSLRGVGTTEAFF. The CDR3 DNA reads TGTGCCAGCAGCTTACGGGGAGTTGGGACAACTGAAGCTTTCTTT.

The table lists this clone with a count of one. The gene calls are TRBV4-3 and TRBJ2-1; D perhaps matches TRBD2 (5 bases). Germline-derived CDR1 and CDR2 are LGHNA and YSLEER. Trimming shortened V by 0 bases and J by 12 bases, and 15 bases separated the two germline ends. The CDR3 is 14 amino acids. CDR3 sequence reads: CASSQDHGARGQFF. In DNA, the CDR3 is TGCGCCAGCAGCCAAGATCATGGCGCTCGGGGGCAGTTCTTC.

The genes are TRBV27 and TRBJ1-1; D gene unclear. The V end lost 6 bases, the J end lost 1 base, and 12 bases lay between the germline ends. The germline V gene has CDR1 MNHEY and CDR2 SMNVEV (reference sequence). This CDR3 is 14 amino acids long. The CDR3 DNA reads as TGTGCCAGCAGACGCTACGGAGGGAACACTGAAGCTTTCTTT. It encodes CASRRYGGNTEAFF.

This clone is classed as medium-sized. This rearrangement joins TRBV27 to TRBJ2-2; D not certain. The CDR3 is made up of 13 amino acids. Trimming removed 2 bases at V and 4 bases at J, with 5 bases between. Germline CDR1 is MNHEY and CDR2 is SMNVEV (reference sequence). This CDR3 is CASSLLLTGELFF. The CDR3 region has the DNA TGTGCCAGCAGTTTACTCCTCACCGGGGAGCTGTTTTTT.

CDR3 amino acids: CASYNRALYGYTF. CDR3 bases: TGTGCCAGCTACAACAGGGCCCTCTATGGCTACACCTTC. V usage is TRBV28 and J usage is TRBJ1-2; a weak D match, TRBD1 (6 bases). This CDR3 has 13 residues. CDR1 and CDR2 from the germline V gene are MDHEN and SYDVKM. V dropped 8 bases and J dropped 4 bases, with 14 bases sitting between them.

This chain joins TRBV7-9 and TRBJ2-1; D is possibly TRBD2 (5 bases). Germline V gene data show CDR1 as SEHNR and CDR2 as FQNEAQ (reference sequence). V was shortened by 1 base and J by 0 bases, with 7 bases between the two germline ends. The length of the CDR3 is 15 residues. This chain's CDR3 is CASSLEGSSYNEQFF. CDR3 nucleotides: TGTGCCAGCAGCTTAGAAGGGAGCTCCTACAATGAGCAGTTCTTC.

Turning to this clone: One junction end disagrees with the germline gene, perhaps due to a read error. This chain's CDR3 is CANSLVTGPQHF. The DNA of the CDR3 is TGTGCCAACAGCTTAGTGACAGGGCCCCAGCATTTT. This chain links TRBV7-8 with TRBJ1-5, with a tentative D call TRBD1 (6 bases). Germline V gene lookup returns CDR1 SGHVS and CDR2 FQNEAQ. The CDR3 is 12 amino acids.

This chain joins TRBV7-2 and TRBJ1-2; 7 bases are shared with TRBD1. V lost 5 bases and J lost 7; bases outside the gene matches: 16. The CDR3 is 16 amino acids. From germline, CDR1 is SGHTA and CDR2 FQGNSA. CDR3 residues: CASSLGTGAIGGGYTF. The CDR3 DNA reads TGTGCCAGCAGCCTGGGAACAGGGGCTATTGGCGGTGGCTACACCTTC.